This entry concerns a single TCR beta chain. What it binds is unknown. Clones were read by immunoSEQ multiplex PCR, and TCRdb kept only the in-frame ones, dropping some. The sample lists approximately 180,000 clones; roughly 82% were seen once. The CDR3 consists of 14 residues. This entry is derived from a study of cytomegalovirus exposure and HLA in healthy donors. For the study at large: In a later analysis, it was reported that the 110 or so validation repertoires had been produced on the same platform as the 700 or so repertoires belonging to the first cohort.

Findings and caveats of the study: Cytomegalovirus-associated status was assigned to 150 or so TCR beta chains.

The receptor was derived from a woman in her late teens or twenties in good health and CMV-seronegative. The specimen was PBMCs. The chain combines TRBV21-1 with TRBJ2-7; TRBD1, the D gene given by the table, was not confirmed from the DNA. TRBV21-1 is shown as a pseudogene. The CDR3 nucleotides are TGTGCCAGCAGCTTTCCGGACAGGCGGTACGAGCAGTACTTC. Translation: CASSFPDRRYEQYF.